Sequencing of this T cell receptor beta chain was carried out in a study of T cell repertoires in cytomegalovirus infection. Study at large: The authors used CMV epitopes that were HLA-C-restricted (recently identified) and HLA-B-restricted (well studied). Based on public TCR beta signatures, there were indications of CMV infection and of a matching HLA type.

Using its own MiXCR run on the reads, TCRdb lists one record per CDR3 protein. The table lists hundreds of thousands of distinct CDR3 sequences, under 40% of them singletons. Findings of the study overall: The response measured ex vivo was dominated by TCR beta clonotypes (HLA-C-restricted and CMV-specific). The cumulative frequency of public TCR beta families identified carriers of CMV plus the relevant HLA.

Germline values: CDR1 MNHEY, CDR2 SMNVEV (reference sequence). V shed 3 bases and J shed 7 bases, with 7 bases lying between them. The CDR3 contains 11 residues. This clonotype appeared many times. Its cognate antigen is unknown. V usage is TRBV27 and J usage is TRBJ2-7; D is possibly TRBD1 (6 bases). The sequence was obtained from a human donor in good health (CMV status not recorded). Some clones in this sample may be carry-over from other donors' samples. The starting material was cultured CD8+ T cells from PBMCs, obtained from culture after CMV antigen stimulation. The CDR3 bases are TGTGCCAGCAGTTTCCAGGGGGAGCAGTACTTC. Its protein product is CASSFQGEQYF.